These 4 T cell receptor beta chains came from one sample sequenced in a study of CD8+CD57+ T cells in acquired aplastic anemia (dated by TCRdb to between 2017 and 2018). Patients chosen for sequencing had shown expansion of CD8+CD57+ cells by flow cytometry. TCRdb lists the instrument as Illumina HiSeq 2000. Profiling of TCR beta VDJ combinations and CDR3 sequences used genomic DNA as the template. In-frame beta chains were kept once TCRdb had trimmed the public reads at Q25 with fastp and called clones with MiXCR. Identical CDR3 protein sequences are pooled into one entry, listed with their most common genes and DNA. The sample table lists under 200,000 distinct CDR3 sequences, about 48% of them with a count of one. The top ten clonotypes cover more than 30% of the sample. Material for sequencing was sorted CD4+, CD8+, or CD8+CD57+ T cells (not recorded which) from PBMCs. The source is a human donor with aplastic anemia.

The chain recombines TRBV5-1 with TRBJ2-1; 8 nucleotides match TRBD2. Trimming cost V 7 bases and J 7 bases; bases outside gene matches: 10. CDR1 and CDR2 (germline): SGHRS, YFSETQ. This CDR3 spans 14 amino acids. DNA of the CDR3: TGCGCCAGCGCAATAAGTGGGACTAGTAATGAGCAGTTCTTC. Translated, it gives CASAISGTSNEQFF. Full variable domain (outside the CDR3, taken from reference TRBV5-1 and TRBJ2-1): KAGVTQTPRYLIKTRGQQVTLSCSPISGHRSVSWYQQTPGQGLQFLFEYFSETQRNKGNFPGRFSGRQFSNSRSEMNVSTLELGDSALYLCASAISGTSNEQFFGPGTRLTVL.

This clonotype was seen repeatedly, ten times or more. The rearrangement uses TRBV19 and TRBJ2-1; D unclear. Deletions cut 7 bases from V and 0 bases from J, with 16 bases between. There are 16 residues in the CDR3. From germline, CDR1 is LNHDA and CDR2 SQIVND (reference sequence). CDR3 in amino acids: CASTVASASSYNEQFF. The CDR3 DNA reads as TGTGCCAGTACCGTTGCCTCAGCAAGCTCCTACAATGAGCAGTTCTTC.

V usage is TRBV7-9 and J usage is TRBJ1-5; D not certain. This CDR3 contains 12 residues. Germline V lookup: CDR1 SEHNR, CDR2 FQNEAQ (reference sequence). V gave up 1 base and J gave up 5 bases, with 3 bases separating them. For the CDR3, the DNA is TGTGCCAGCAGCTTAGATTATCAGCCCCAGCATTTT. As protein: CASSLDYQPQHF.

Ten or more counts support this clonotype. J is TRBJ2-5 and V is TRBV6-1; 9 nucleotides agree with TRBD2. V shed 4 bases, J shed 4 bases, and the junction held 16 bases outside the gene matches. The CDR3 has 18 residues. CDR1 and CDR2 (germline): MNHNS, SASEGT. Here the CDR3 DNA reads TGTGCCAGCAGTGGACAGGGACTAGCAGCAAGGAGAGGAGAGACCCAGTACTTC. It encodes CASSGQGLAARRGETQYF.